The 27 T cell receptor beta chains given below trace back to one sample, sequenced in a study of siplizumab effects on memory and regulatory T cells. The protocol was immunoSEQ multiplex PCR, while the TCRdb copy is restricted to in-frame clones and leaves out a portion. This sample has more than 50,000 clones, with 85% to 95% found just once. The sequencing input was CD8+ T cells sorted from blood. The origin of the receptors is a human donor in good health.

The chain combines TRBV4-1 with TRBJ2-7; TRBD2 matches at 8 bases. This CDR3 spans 16 amino acids. The V gene's germline CDR1 is MGHRA and CDR2 YSYEKL. The V gene end was trimmed by 4 bases and the J gene end by 2 bases; junction bases not matched to a gene: 10. CDR3 nucleotides: TGCGCCAGCAGCCCCGGCCCGGGAGGGCCGACCTACGAGCAGTACTTC. It encodes CASSPGPGGPTYEQYF.

The chain combines TRBV5-8 with TRBJ2-1; the match to TRBD2 covers 10 bases. The CDR3 length is 16 residues. Germline-derived CDR1 and CDR2 are SGHTS and YDEGEE. Losses at the gene ends were 4 bases for V and 4 bases for J; bases not matched to a gene: 8. The CDR3 spells CASSKTGTSVYNEQFF. The DNA for the CDR3 is TGTGCCAGCAGCAAGACCGGGACTAGCGTGTACAATGAGCAGTTCTTC.

This clone was recorded once. The CDR3 loop reads CASSLGGVGQPQHF. The CDR3 coding sequence is TGTGCCAGCAGTTTAGGGGGCGTAGGTCAGCCCCAGCATTTT. The chain couples TRBV27 to TRBJ1-5; D may be TRBD1 (6 bases). Trimming took off 2 bases at V and 6 bases at J, with 11 bases between the two ends. This CDR3 region has 14 residues. The germline CDR1 and CDR2 sequences are MNHEY and SMNVEV (reference sequence).

As DNA, the CDR3 is TGTGCCAGCAGCGCAACGACCGGGGAGCTGTTTTTT. Translating it yields CASSATTGELFF. The V call is TRBV9, the J call TRBJ2-2; no clear D. The germline V gene has CDR1 SGDLS and CDR2 YYNGEE. The CDR3 is 12 residues long. V was cut by 3 bases and J by 5 bases, with 5 bases left in between.

This sequence joins TRBV2 and TRBJ2-7; TRBD1 is a possible D gene (6 bases). V dropped 2 bases and J dropped 4 bases, with 9 bases sitting between them. The V gene's germline CDR1 is SNHLY and CDR2 FYNNEI. This CDR3 has 13 residues. CDR3: CASSEHRVYEQYF. DNA for the CDR3: TGTGCCAGCAGTGAACACAGGGTGTACGAGCAGTACTTC.

V is TRBV28 and J is TRBJ2-7; tentative D call: TRBD1 (5 bases). V lost 2 bases to trimming and J lost 3 bases, with 14 bases between them. Germline V gene lookup returns CDR1 MDHEN and CDR2 SYDVKM. This CDR3 region has 15 residues. The CDR3: CASSLPIQARYEQYF. In nucleotides, the CDR3 is TGTGCCAGCAGTTTACCAATACAGGCCCGCTACGAGCAGTACTTC.

The V gene is TRBV28, the J gene TRBJ2-7, with TRBD1 matching over 9 bases. Germline V CDR1 and CDR2: MDHEN, SYDVKM. V trimming: 5 bases; J trimming: 1 base; junction bases outside the gene matches: 6. This CDR3 contains 15 residues. CDR3: CASSLGTGLSYEQYF. CDR3 nucleotides: TGTGCCAGCAGTCTCGGGACAGGGTTATCCTACGAGCAGTACTTC.

The chain joins TRBV7-6 to TRBJ1-4; TRBD1 is a possible D gene (6 bases). Germline V gives CDR1 SGHVS, CDR2 FNYEAQ. This CDR3 has 14 amino acids. The germline V and J ends were trimmed by 1 base and 6 bases, with 9 bases remaining between them. CDR3: CASSLEGGDEKLFF. The CDR3, as DNA: TGTGCCAGCAGCTTAGAAGGGGGGGATGAAAAACTGTTTTTT.

This clone was observed once. This chain joins TRBV27 and TRBJ1-5; maybe TRBD1 (5 bases). Germline V gives CDR1 MNHEY, CDR2 SMNVEV (reference sequence). The CDR3 extends over 13 amino acids. Trimming pared 5 bases from V and 5 bases from J, leaving 10 bases between. The chain's CDR3 is CASSEDSYQPQHF. DNA of the CDR3: TGTGCCAGCAGTGAAGACAGCTATCAGCCCCAGCATTTT.

The chain carries TRBV19 and TRBJ2-1, with 7 positions matching TRBD2. The V and J ends lost 9 bases and 3 bases, in that order; junction bases with no gene match: 8. Germline values: CDR1 LNHDA, CDR2 SQIVND (reference sequence). CDR3 length equals 14 residues. CDR3 residues: CASKSGVYYNEQFF. The CDR3 bases are TGTGCCAGCAAGAGCGGGGTATACTACAATGAGCAGTTCTTC.

The rearrangement links TRBV7-9 to TRBJ1-2; D unclear. V was clipped by 3 bases and J by 6 bases, with 8 bases between them. The CDR3 loop spans 12 amino acids. Germline CDR1 SEHNR, CDR2 FQNEAQ (reference sequence). The CDR3 spells CASSFLGNGYTF. As DNA, the CDR3 is TGTGCCAGCAGCTTTCTGGGAAATGGCTACACCTTC.

The CDR3, as DNA: TGCAGCGTTGTGACCAATTACAATGAGCAGTTCTTC. Residues: CSVVTNYNEQFF. This chain links TRBV29-1 with TRBJ2-1; D not resolved. Per germline, CDR1 SQVTM and CDR2 ANQGSEA. CDR3 length: 12 amino acids. The V end lost 4 bases, the J end lost 4 bases, and 8 bases lay between the germline ends.

The chain combines TRBV7-9 with TRBJ1-4; D is undetermined. CDR1 and CDR2 (germline): SEHNR, FQNEAQ (reference sequence). The V end lost 5 bases, the J end lost 0 bases, and 10 bases lay between the germline ends. CDR3 size: 15 residues. The CDR3 nucleotides are TGTGCCAGCAGCCTGTCTCTTGCAACTAATGAAAAACTGTTTTTT. Translated, it gives CASSLSLATNEKLFF. Full variable domain (remainder filled in from reference TRBV7-9 and TRBJ1-4): DTGVSQNPRHKITKRGQNVTFRCDPISEHNRLYWYRQTLGQGPEFLTYFQNEAQLEKSRLLSDRFSAERPKGSFSTLEIQRTEQGDSAMYLCASSLSLATNEKLFFGSGTQLSVL.

V usage is TRBV4-3 and J usage is TRBJ2-7; no clear D. The V and J ends lost 1 base and 4 bases respectively, with 17 bases between them. There are 16 residues in the CDR3. Per the germline V gene, CDR1 is LGHNA and CDR2 is YSLEER. Written as DNA, the CDR3 is TGCGCCAGCAGCCAAGGTTATCAACTGGTGAGTTACGAGCAGTACTTC. Encoded protein: CASSQGYQLVSYEQYF.

J is TRBJ2-2 and V is TRBV15; 7 bases line up with TRBD1. Germline CDR1 is LNHNV and CDR2 is YYDKDF (reference sequence). V shed 7 bases and J 4 bases; nucleotides not matched to a gene: 9. The CDR3 loop spans 15 amino acids. CDR3 amino acids: CATKKETGSTGELFF. DNA for the CDR3: TGTGCCACCAAGAAAGAGACAGGGAGCACCGGGGAGCTGTTTTTT.

Here the CDR3 reads CASSSLAEREYPDTQYF. In DNA form, the CDR3 reads TGTGCCAGCAGCTCTTTGGCTGAGCGGGAGTACCCAGATACGCAGTATTTT. V and J are TRBV7-3 and TRBJ2-3; TRBD2 matches at 8 bases. Unmatched junction bases numbered 13, after V lost 4 bases and J lost 4 bases. This CDR3 has 17 amino acids. The germline V gene encodes CDR1 SGHTA and CDR2 FQGTGA.

The chain employs TRBV14 and TRBJ2-7; 13 nucleotides line up with TRBD2. With 2 bases clipped from V and 5 bases from J, the junction kept 6 bases outside the gene matches. Germline CDR1 SGHDN, CDR2 FVKESK. This CDR3 contains 16 residues. DNA of the CDR3: TGTGCCAGCAGCCAACGGACTAGCGGGAGAAGTAACGAGCAGTACTTC. It translates to CASSQRTSGRSNEQYF. Variable domain in full (rest from reference TRBV14 and TRBJ2-7): EAGVTQFPSHSVIEKGQTVTLRCDPISGHDNLYWYRRVMGKEIKFLLHFVKESKQDESGMPNNRFLAERTGGTYSTLKVQPAELEDSGVYFCASSQRTSGRSNEQYFGPGTRLTVT.

The rearrangement uses TRBV21-1 and TRBJ2-5; the table names TRBD2, a call not compared with the DNA. TRBV21-1 is recorded as a pseudogene. This CDR3 spans 23 amino acids. CDR3 loop: CASSKTTILQGQGTSGTQETQYF. Written as DNA, the CDR3 is TGTGCCAGCAGCAAAACTACCATTCTGCAGGGACAAGGGACTAGCGGGACACAAGAGACCCAGTACTTC.

The chain recombines TRBV5-3 with TRBJ1-1, with D possibly being TRBD1 (5 bases). TRBV5-3 falls under the ORF class, with uncertain function. V was shortened by 7 bases and J by 6 bases, with 22 bases between the two germline ends. This CDR3 contains 15 residues. The CDR3 DNA is TGTGCCAGAGACGGACATCAGCCGCTTAGGGCTGAAGCTTTCTTT. It yields the protein CARDGHQPLRAEAFF.

V and J are TRBV6-5 and TRBJ1-5; D is uncertain. Deletions cut 5 bases from V and 7 bases from J, with 15 bases between. Germline values: CDR1 MNHEY, CDR2 SVGAGI. The CDR3 covers 14 residues. Here the CDR3 reads CASSAGPVGQPQHF. Written as DNA, the CDR3 is TGTGCCAGCAGTGCGGGCCCTGTAGGGCAGCCCCAGCATTTT.

The count of this clone is one. The chain employs TRBV7-3 and TRBJ2-2, with a weak D call TRBD1 (6 bases). The CDR3 sequence is 16 residues long. V dropped 2 bases and J dropped 5 bases, with 15 bases sitting between them. Germline CDR1 is SGHTA and CDR2 is FQGTGA. CDR3 residues: CASSLYSGARTGELFF. The CDR3 nucleotides are TGTGCCAGCAGCTTATATTCAGGGGCAAGGACCGGGGAGCTGTTTTTT.

The chain links TRBV4-1 to TRBJ2-3; TRBD2 matches at 8 bases. V gave up 0 bases and J gave up 6 bases; unmatched junction bases: 11. The V gene's germline CDR1 is MGHRA and CDR2 YSYEKL. The CDR3 is made up of 17 amino acids. The CDR3 loop reads CASSQDSAGDFGDTQYF. CDR3 DNA: TGCGCCAGCAGCCAAGATTCAGCGGGAGACTTCGGGGATACGCAGTATTTT.

The rearrangement joins TRBV28 to TRBJ2-5, with 7 bases fitting TRBD2. Germline assignment: CDR1 MDHEN and CDR2 SYDVKM. There are 14 residues in the CDR3. V lost 7 bases and J lost 5; bases outside the gene matches: 10. CDR3 DNA sequence: TGTGCCAGCAACGTGGCGGGAGTAAAGGAGACCCAGTACTTC. It encodes CASNVAGVKETQYF.

The chain is built from TRBV7-2 and TRBJ2-2, with TRBD2 matching 8 bases. J lost 1 base, V lost 6 bases, and 4 bases had no gene match. This CDR3 is 15 amino acids long. Per germline, CDR1 SGHTA and CDR2 FQGNSA. CDR3 bases: TGTGCCAGCAGGTATAGCGGGATGAACACCGGGGAGCTGTTTTTT. Translation gives CASRYSGMNTGELFF.

This chain connects TRBV7-9 to TRBJ1-2; D ambiguous. Germline V gives CDR1 SEHNR, CDR2 FQNEAQ (reference sequence). V was cut by 1 base and J by 8 bases, with 11 bases left in between. This CDR3 is built from 13 residues. The CDR3 DNA is TGTGCCAGCAGCTTAGGGCTTCACCGGGGCTACACCTTC. Translation gives CASSLGLHRGYTF.

J is TRBJ1-4 and V is TRBV4-3; D may be TRBD1 (5 bases). The CDR3 has 16 amino acids. V lost 3 bases to trimming and J lost 4 bases, with 15 bases between them. Germline V gene lookup returns CDR1 LGHNA and CDR2 YSLEER. The CDR3 reads CASSHAPGPSNEKLFF. CDR3 in DNA: TGCGCCAGCAGCCACGCTCCGGGACCGAGTAATGAAAAACTGTTTTTT.

The rearrangement uses TRBV6-6 and TRBJ2-7, with 9 bases identical to TRBD1. The CDR3 extends over 13 amino acids. Trimming cost V 6 bases and J 4 bases; bases outside gene matches: 4. The germline gives CDR1 MNHNY, CDR2 SVGAGI (reference sequence). The CDR3 DNA sequence: TGTGCCAGCAGCCGGGACAGGGATTACGAGCAGTACTTC. It encodes CASSRDRDYEQYF.